This T cell receptor (beta chain) was identified in a study of T cell changes during pregnancy in multiple sclerosis. Some clones are missing from TCRdb's copy, which holds only in-frame ones; the method was immunoSEQ multiplex PCR. This table holds approximately 48,000 clones, about 91% found once. Germline V gene sequence: CDR1 WNHNN, CDR2 SYGVQD (reference sequence). The CDR3 is 12 residues long. V lost 4 bases and J lost 3, with 5 bases in between. The chain employs TRBV10-1 and TRBJ2-3; unclear D gene. This specimen was CD8+ T cells from peripheral blood mononuclear cells, taken after pregnancy. This TCR came from a female donor with multiple sclerosis, enrolled in a pregnancy study. CDR3 sequence (DNA): TGCGCCAGCAGTGCGCGGACAGATACGCAGTATTTT. This sequence encodes CASSARTDTQYF.